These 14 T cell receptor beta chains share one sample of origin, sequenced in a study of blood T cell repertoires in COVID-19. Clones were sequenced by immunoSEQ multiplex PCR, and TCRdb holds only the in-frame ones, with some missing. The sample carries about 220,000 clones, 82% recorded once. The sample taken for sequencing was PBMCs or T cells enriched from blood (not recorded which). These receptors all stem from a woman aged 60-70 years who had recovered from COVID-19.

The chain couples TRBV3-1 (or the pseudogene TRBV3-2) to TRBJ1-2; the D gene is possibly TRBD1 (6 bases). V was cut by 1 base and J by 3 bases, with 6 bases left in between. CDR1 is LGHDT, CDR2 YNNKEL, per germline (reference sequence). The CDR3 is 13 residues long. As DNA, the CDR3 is TGTGCCAGCAGCCAAGGGACAGACTATGGCTACACCTTC. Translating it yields CASSQGTDYGYTF.

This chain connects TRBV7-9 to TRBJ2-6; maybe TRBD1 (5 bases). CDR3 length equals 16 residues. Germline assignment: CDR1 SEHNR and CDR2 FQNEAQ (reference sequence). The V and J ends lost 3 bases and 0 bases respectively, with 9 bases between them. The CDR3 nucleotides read TGTGCCAGCAGCTTGACAGTCTCCTCTGGGGCCAACGTCCTGACTTTC. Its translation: CASSLTVSSGANVLTF.

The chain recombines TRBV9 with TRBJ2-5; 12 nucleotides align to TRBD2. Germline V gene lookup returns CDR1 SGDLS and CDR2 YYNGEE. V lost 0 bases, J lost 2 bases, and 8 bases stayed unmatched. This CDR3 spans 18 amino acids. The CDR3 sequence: CASSVGSSGGAGQETQYF. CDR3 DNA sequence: TGTGCCAGCAGCGTAGGATCTAGCGGGGGGGCAGGTCAAGAGACCCAGTACTTC.

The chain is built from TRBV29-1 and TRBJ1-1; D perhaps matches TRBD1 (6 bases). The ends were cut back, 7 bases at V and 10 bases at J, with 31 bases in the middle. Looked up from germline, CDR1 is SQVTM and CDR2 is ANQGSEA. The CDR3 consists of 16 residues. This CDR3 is CSADSGQPYSALGAFF. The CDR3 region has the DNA TGCAGCGCCGACTCCGGACAGCCATATTCCGCCCTGGGAGCTTTCTTT.

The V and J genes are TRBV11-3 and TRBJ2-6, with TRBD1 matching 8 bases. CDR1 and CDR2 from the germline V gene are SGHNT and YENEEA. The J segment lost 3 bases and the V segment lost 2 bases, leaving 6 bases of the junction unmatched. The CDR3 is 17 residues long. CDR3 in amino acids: CASSLSQGAYGANVLTF. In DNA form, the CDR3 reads TGTGCCAGCAGCTTATCCCAGGGGGCGTATGGGGCCAACGTCCTGACTTTC.

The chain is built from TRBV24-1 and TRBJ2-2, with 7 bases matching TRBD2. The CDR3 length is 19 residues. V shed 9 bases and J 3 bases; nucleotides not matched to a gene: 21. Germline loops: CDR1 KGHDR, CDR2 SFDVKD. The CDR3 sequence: CATSMTVSKSGADTGELFF. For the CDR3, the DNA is TGTGCCACCTCGATGACAGTCTCCAAAAGCGGGGCGGACACCGGGGAGCTGTTTTTT.

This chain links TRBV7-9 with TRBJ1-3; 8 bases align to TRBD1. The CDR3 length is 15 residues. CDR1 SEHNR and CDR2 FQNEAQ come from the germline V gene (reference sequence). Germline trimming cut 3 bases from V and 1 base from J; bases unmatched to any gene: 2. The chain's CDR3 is CASSFWTGSGNTIYF. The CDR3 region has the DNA TGTGCCAGCAGCTTTTGGACAGGGTCTGGAAACACCATATATTTT.

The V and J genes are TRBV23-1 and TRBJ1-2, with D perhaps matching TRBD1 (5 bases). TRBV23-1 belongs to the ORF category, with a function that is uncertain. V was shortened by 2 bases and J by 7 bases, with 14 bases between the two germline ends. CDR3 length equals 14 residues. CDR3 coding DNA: TGCGCCAGCAGTCAACCCTGCAGGGTTAGTGGCTACACCTTC. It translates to CASSQPCRVSGYTF.

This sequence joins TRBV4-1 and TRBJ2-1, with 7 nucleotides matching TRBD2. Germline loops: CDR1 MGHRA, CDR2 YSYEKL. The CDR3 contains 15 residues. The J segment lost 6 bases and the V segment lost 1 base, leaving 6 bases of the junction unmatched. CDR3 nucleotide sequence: TGCGCCAGCAGCCAAGTAAGGGTAGCGGGCAATGAGCAGTTCTTC. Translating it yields CASSQVRVAGNEQFF.

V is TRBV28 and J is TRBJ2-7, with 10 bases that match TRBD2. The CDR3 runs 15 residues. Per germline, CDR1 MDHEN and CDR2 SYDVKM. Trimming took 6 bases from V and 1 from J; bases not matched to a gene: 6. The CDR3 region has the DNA TGTGCCAGCAGGCCCACTAGCGGGGTTTCCTACGAGCAGTACTTC. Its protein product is CASRPTSGVSYEQYF.

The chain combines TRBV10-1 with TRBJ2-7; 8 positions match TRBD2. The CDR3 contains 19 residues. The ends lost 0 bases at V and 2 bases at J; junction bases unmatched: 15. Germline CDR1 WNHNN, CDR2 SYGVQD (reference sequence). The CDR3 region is CASSESSRPRSGGTYEQYF. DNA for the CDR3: TGCGCCAGCAGTGAGTCGAGCAGGCCCAGGAGCGGGGGAACCTACGAGCAGTACTTC.

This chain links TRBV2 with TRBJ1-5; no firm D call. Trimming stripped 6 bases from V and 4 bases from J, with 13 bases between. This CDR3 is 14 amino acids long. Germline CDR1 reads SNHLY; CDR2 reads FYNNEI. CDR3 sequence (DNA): TGTGCCAGCAGGGAGCAGAATACGAATCAGCCCCAGCATTTT. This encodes CASREQNTNQPQHF.

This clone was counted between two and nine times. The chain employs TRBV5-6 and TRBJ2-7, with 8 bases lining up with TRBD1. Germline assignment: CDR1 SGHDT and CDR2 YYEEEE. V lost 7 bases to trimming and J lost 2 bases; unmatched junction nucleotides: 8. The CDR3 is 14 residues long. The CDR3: CASGSGTGTYEQYF. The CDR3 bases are TGTGCCAGCGGCTCCGGGACAGGAACCTACGAGCAGTACTTC.

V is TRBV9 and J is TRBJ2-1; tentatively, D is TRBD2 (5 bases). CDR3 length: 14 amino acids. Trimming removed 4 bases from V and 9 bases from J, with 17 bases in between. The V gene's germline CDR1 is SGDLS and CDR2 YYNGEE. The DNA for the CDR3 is TGTGCCAGCAGCCGACTCCTAGCTTCAGGTGAGCAGTTCTTC. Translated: CASSRLLASGEQFF.